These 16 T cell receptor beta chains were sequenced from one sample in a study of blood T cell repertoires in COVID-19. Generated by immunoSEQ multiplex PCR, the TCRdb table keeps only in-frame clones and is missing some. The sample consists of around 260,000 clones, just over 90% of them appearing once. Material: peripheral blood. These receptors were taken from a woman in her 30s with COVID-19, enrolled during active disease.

The DNA for the CDR3 is TGTGCCAGCAGCCCCAGGACAGTGAGCTCCTACAATGAGCAGTTCTTC. Translated: CASSPRTVSSYNEQFF. V and J are TRBV7-9 and TRBJ2-1, with TRBD1 as a possible D gene (6 bases). Germline V gives CDR1 SEHNR, CDR2 FQNEAQ (reference sequence). The CDR3 sequence is 16 residues long. Trimming removed 5 bases from V and 0 bases from J, with 14 bases in between.

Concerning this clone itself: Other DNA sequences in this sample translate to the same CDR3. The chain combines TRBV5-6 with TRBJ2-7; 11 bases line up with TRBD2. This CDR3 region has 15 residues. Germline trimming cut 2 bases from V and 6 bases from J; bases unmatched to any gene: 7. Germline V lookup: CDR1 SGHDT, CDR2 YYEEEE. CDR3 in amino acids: CASSLLLAGAREQYF. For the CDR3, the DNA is TGTGCCAGCAGCTTATTACTAGCGGGAGCACGCGAGCAGTACTTC. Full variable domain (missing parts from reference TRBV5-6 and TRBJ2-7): DAGVTQSPTHLIKTRGQQVTLRCSPKSGHDTVSWYQQALGQGPQFIFQYYEEEERQRGNFPDRFSGHQFPNYSSELNVNALLLGDSALYLCASSLLLAGAREQYFGPGTRLTVT.

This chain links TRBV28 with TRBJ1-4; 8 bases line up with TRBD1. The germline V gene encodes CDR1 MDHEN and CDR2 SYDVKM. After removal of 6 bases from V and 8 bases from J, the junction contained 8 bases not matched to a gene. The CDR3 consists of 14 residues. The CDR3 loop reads CASRPQGVREKLFF. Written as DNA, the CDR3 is TGTGCCAGCAGGCCACAGGGGGTCCGGGAAAAACTGTTTTTT.

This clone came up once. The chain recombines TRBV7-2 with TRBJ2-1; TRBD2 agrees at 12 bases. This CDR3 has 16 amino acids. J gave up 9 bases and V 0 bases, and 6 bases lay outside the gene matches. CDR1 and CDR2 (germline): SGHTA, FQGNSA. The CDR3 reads CASSLAPLAGGSEQFF. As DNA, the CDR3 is TGTGCCAGCAGCTTAGCGCCACTAGCGGGAGGTAGTGAGCAGTTCTTC.

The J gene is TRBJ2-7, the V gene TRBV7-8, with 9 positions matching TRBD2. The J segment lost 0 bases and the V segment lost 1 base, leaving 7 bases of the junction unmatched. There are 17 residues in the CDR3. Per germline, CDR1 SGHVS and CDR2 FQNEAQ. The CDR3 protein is CASSLVSRTSVSYEQYF. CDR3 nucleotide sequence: TGTGCCAGCAGCTTAGTTAGTAGGACTAGCGTCTCCTACGAGCAGTACTTC.

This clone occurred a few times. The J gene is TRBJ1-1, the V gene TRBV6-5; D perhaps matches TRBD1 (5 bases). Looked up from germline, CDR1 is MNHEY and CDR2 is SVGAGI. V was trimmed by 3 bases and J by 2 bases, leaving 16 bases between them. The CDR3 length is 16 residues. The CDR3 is CASSYKVTGVNTEAFF. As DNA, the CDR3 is TGTGCCAGCAGTTATAAAGTAACAGGAGTAAACACTGAAGCTTTCTTT.

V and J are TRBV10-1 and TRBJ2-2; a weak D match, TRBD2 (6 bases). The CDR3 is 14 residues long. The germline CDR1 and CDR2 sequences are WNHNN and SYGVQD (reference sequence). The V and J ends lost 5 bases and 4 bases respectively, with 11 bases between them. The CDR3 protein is CASSSGVVTGELFF. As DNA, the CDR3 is TGCGCCAGCAGTTCGGGAGTGGTCACCGGGGAGCTGTTTTTT.

The CDR3 bases are TGCAGCTATCAAACCGGGAGGGCAACTAATGAAAAACTGTTTTTT. It codes for CSYQTGRATNEKLFF. J is TRBJ1-4 and V is TRBV29-1; D not certain. Germline lookup yields CDR1 SQVTM and CDR2 ANQGSEA. V dropped 8 bases and J dropped 0 bases, with 16 bases sitting between them. The CDR3 length is 15 residues.

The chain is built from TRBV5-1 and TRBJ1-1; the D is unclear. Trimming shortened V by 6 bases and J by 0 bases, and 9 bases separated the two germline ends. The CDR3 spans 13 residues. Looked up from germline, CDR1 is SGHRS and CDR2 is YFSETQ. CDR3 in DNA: TGCGCCAGCAAACTTTTACTGAACACTGAAGCTTTCTTT. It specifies CASKLLLNTEAFF.

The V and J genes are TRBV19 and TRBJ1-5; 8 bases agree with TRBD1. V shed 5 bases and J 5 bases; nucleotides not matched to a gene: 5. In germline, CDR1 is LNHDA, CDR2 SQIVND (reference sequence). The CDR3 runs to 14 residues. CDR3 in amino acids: CASSLGQGYQPQHF. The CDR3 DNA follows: TGTGCCAGTAGTCTTGGACAGGGATATCAGCCCCAGCATTTT.

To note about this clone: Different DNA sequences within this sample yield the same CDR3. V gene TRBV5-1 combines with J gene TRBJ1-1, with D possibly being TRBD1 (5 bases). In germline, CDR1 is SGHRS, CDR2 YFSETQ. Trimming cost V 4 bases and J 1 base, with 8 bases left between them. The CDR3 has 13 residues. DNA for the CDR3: TGCGCCAGCAGCCTACAGGAGAACACTGAAGCTTTCTTT. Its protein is CASSLQENTEAFF.

The CDR3 nucleotides are TGCGCCAGCAGCTTGGAGGCGGGTGAGACCCAGTACTTC. Its protein is CASSLEAGETQYF. The chain employs TRBV5-1 and TRBJ2-5, with D tentatively TRBD2 (5 bases). This CDR3 comprises 13 residues. V was shortened by 0 bases and J by 5 bases, with 8 bases between the two germline ends. Per germline, CDR1 SGHRS and CDR2 YFSETQ.

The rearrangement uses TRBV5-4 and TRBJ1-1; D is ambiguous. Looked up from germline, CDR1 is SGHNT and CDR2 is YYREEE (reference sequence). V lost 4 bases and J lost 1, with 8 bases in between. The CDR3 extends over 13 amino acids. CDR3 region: CASSPLQNTEAFF. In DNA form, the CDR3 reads TGTGCCAGCAGCCCGTTACAGAACACTGAAGCTTTCTTT.

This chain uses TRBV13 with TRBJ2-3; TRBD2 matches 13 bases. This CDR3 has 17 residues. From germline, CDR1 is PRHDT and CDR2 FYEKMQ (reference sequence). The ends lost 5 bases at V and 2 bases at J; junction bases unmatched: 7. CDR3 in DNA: TGTGCCAGCAGCGGCGGGACTAGCGGGACCGACACAGATACGCAGTATTTT. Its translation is CASSGGTSGTDTDTQYF.

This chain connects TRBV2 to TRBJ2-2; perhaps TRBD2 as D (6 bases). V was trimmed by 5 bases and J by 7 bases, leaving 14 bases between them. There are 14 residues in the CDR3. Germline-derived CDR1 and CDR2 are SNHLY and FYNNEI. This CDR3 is CASSWDGTGGELFF. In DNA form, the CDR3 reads TGTGCCAGCAGTTGGGACGGGACTGGCGGGGAGCTGTTTTTT.

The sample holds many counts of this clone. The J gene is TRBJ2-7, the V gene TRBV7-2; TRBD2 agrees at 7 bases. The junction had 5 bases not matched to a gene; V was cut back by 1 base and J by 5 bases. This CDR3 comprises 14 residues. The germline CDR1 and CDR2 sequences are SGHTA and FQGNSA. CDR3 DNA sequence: TGTGCCAGCAGCTTAGTGGAGGGAGGGGACGAGCAGTACTTC. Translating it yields CASSLVEGGDEQYF. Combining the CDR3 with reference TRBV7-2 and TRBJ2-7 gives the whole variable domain GAGVSQSPSNKVTEKGKDVELRCDPISGHTALYWYRQSLGQGLEFLIYFQGNSAPDKSGLPSDRFSAERTGGSVSTLTIQRTQQEDSAVYLCASSLVEGGDEQYFGPGTRLTVT.